The following is a T cell receptor (beta chain) sequence with its context. A junction end diverges from the germline sequence, so it may reflect a read error. TCR beta cDNA was reverse-transcribed from 500 to 550 ng of total RNA. The reaction used a constant-region primer and ProtoScript II reverse transcriptase. Researchers made the TCR beta libraries by running three nested multiplex PCR rounds with slightly modified ARM-PCR. Use of TRBV1-TRBV30 forward primers with a C-beta reverse primer characterized the first two PCR rounds, which lasted about 9 cycles each. From the multiplex PCR reads, TCRdb called clonotypes with MiXCR, one entry per CDR3 protein. The sample lists about 120,000 distinct CDR3 sequences; around 65% were seen once. The CDR3 runs 15 residues. This specimen belongs to a study of tumor-infiltrating lymphocytes in primary liver carcinoma. Unsorted bulk tissue of roughly 19-30 mg yielded co-extracted RNA and DNA.

Material for sequencing was tumor-adjacent normal liver tissue. The source is a woman aged 60-70 years with primary liver carcinoma and hepatitis B virus infection. The chain carries TRBV12-3 or TRBV12-4 and TRBJ2-1, with 10 bases aligning to TRBD2. The CDR3 bases are TGTGCCAGCAGTCTCATAGCGGGAGGTGGCAATGAGCGGTTCTTC. This translates into CASSLIAGGGNERFF.